This TCR beta chain was documented in a study of cytomegalovirus exposure and HLA in healthy donors. The CDR3 spans 15 residues. Per the germline V gene, CDR1 is SGHVS and CDR2 is FNYEAQ. Germline trimming cut 3 bases from V and 1 base from J; bases unmatched to any gene: 3. Amplification used 60 Vbeta primers and 13 Jbeta primers. The repertoire was sequenced with immunoSEQ multiplex PCR; TCRdb's copy has only in-frame clones and lacks some. The repertoire holds 90,000 to 95,000 clones, 78% seen once, with around 4% in the top ten. Notes on the study in general: Around 160 TCR beta chains were listed as cytomegalovirus-associated. A missense variant in DCLRE1C was later tied to TCR beta V- and J-gene trimming. Previously analyzed data showed that most TCR beta V segments were productive at a frequency of about 87% or about 30%. A few V segments could not be told apart, such as TRBV6-2 and TRBV6-3, and were left out.

Concerning this clone itself: Its antigen is currently unknown.

The source of this sequence is a male donor in good health and CMV-seropositive. The chain couples TRBV7-6 to TRBJ1-1; 9 nucleotides align to TRBD1. The sequenced material came from PBMCs. The CDR3 DNA is TGTGCCAGCAGCTTGGGGACAGGGAAGAACACTGAAGCTTTCTTT. The encoded protein is CASSLGTGKNTEAFF.